This T cell receptor beta chain appears in the sequencing data of a study of blood T cell repertoires in COVID-19. About the study: Material from acute and convalescent COVID-19 was sourced from the United States, Italy and Spain. Sources were T cells, B-cell-depleted T cells, or PBMCs; the material itself was cDNA or gDNA.

The length of the CDR3 is 15 residues. Germline V lookup: CDR1 LNHDA, CDR2 SQIVND (reference sequence). The V gene end was trimmed by 2 bases and the J gene end by 12 bases; junction bases not matched to a gene: 13. The method was immunoSEQ multiplex PCR; TCRdb's version includes in-frame clones alone and lacks a portion of them. The sample records roughly 150,000 clones, around nine tenths being singletons. This chain connects TRBV19 to TRBJ2-1; 7 positions agree with TRBD1. The sample comprised peripheral blood. The sequence derives from a human donor in a cohort sampled during active COVID-19. CDR3: CASSIRGTDTMGQFF. The CDR3, as DNA: TGTGCCAGTAGTATAAGAGGGACAGATACAATGGGGCAGTTCTTC.